The next 29 T cell receptor beta chains were all read from a single sample in a study of blood T cell repertoires in COVID-19. The table came from immunoSEQ multiplex PCR; TCRdb's copy has only in-frame clones and leaves some out. The data show roughly 100,000 clones, with 70% to 90% seen just once and approximately 3.1% held by the top ten. The sequencing sample was made of peripheral blood. These receptors all stem from a man aged 45-65 years in a cohort sampled during active COVID-19.

This clone has only a few counts. Different DNA sequences within this sample yield the same CDR3. The rearrangement links TRBV7-9 to TRBJ1-1; a possible D gene is TRBD1 (5 bases). V was shortened by 5 bases and J by 10 bases, with 11 bases between the two germline ends. Germline V gene data show CDR1 as SEHNR and CDR2 as FQNEAQ (reference sequence). This CDR3 region has 11 residues. This CDR3 reads CASSRTGGAFF. The CDR3 DNA is TGTGCCAGCAGCAGAACCGGGGGAGCTTTCTTT.

The chain couples TRBV7-3 to TRBJ2-7; possible D gene TRBD2, 7 bases. This CDR3 comprises 16 residues. Germline values: CDR1 SGHTA, CDR2 FQGTGA. The V end was cut by 4 bases, the J end by 5 bases, with 21 bases between. The CDR3 loop is CASSSSAGGGVDEQYF. The CDR3 DNA reads as TGTGCCAGCAGCTCATCTGCAGGCGGGGGCGTCGACGAGCAGTACTTC.

The table lists this clone with a few counts. CDR3 nucleotides: TGTGCCAGCAGTGAAGGAGGAGCGAACCTCTCTGGAAACACCATATATTTT. This codes for CASSEGGANLSGNTIYF. The chain employs TRBV6-1 and TRBJ1-3, with no clear D. The CDR3 loop spans 17 amino acids. Trimming removed 1 base at V and 0 bases at J, with 13 bases between. In germline, CDR1 is MNHNS, CDR2 SASEGT.

The sample holds a few counts of this clone. The chain joins TRBV5-4 to TRBJ2-5; TRBD1 agrees at 8 bases. CDR3 size: 16 residues. V lost 3 bases to trimming and J lost 1 base; unmatched junction nucleotides: 8. Germline V lookup: CDR1 SGHNT, CDR2 YYREEE (reference sequence). For the CDR3, the DNA is TGTGCCAGCAGCTACCCCGGACAGGGACTCCAAGAGACCCAGTACTTC. Amino acids: CASSYPGQGLQETQYF.

This chain joins TRBV6-2 or TRBV6-3 and TRBJ2-5, with TRBD1 matching over 8 bases. Germline assignment: CDR1 MNHEY and CDR2 SVGEGT. V was pared by 4 bases and J by 5 bases, with 6 bases of the junction left unmatched. This CDR3 comprises 14 residues. CDR3 sequence reads: CASSFAGGPETQYF. The CDR3 DNA is TGTGCCAGCAGTTTCGCAGGGGGCCCGGAGACCCAGTACTTC.

The chain is built from TRBV4-3 and TRBJ1-1; the D gene is possibly TRBD1 (5 bases). CDR1 is LGHNA, CDR2 YSLEER, per germline. This CDR3 spans 12 amino acids. V was clipped by 7 bases and J by 0 bases, with 6 bases between them. The CDR3 here is CASKGMNTEAFF. CDR3 DNA sequence: TGCGCCAGCAAGGGGATGAACACTGAAGCTTTCTTT.

V gene TRBV5-1 combines with J gene TRBJ2-5; 7 bases line up with TRBD2. This CDR3 spans 14 amino acids. Germline assignment: CDR1 SGHRS and CDR2 YFSETQ. After removal of 7 bases from V and 4 bases from J, the junction contained 10 bases not matched to a gene. As DNA, the CDR3 is TGCGCCAGCCACATCACCGGGGGGTTAGAGACCCAGTACTTC. It is translated as CASHITGGLETQYF.

The chain has TRBV6-5 and TRBJ2-2; 8 bases are shared with TRBD2. This CDR3 is 15 amino acids long. Losses at the gene ends were 5 bases for V and 5 bases for J; bases not matched to a gene: 7. In germline, CDR1 is MNHEY, CDR2 SVGAGI. DNA for the CDR3: TGTGCCAGCAGTACCGGGGGGGCCGGAACCGGGGAGCTGTTTTTT. This encodes CASSTGGAGTGELFF.

V and J are TRBV15 and TRBJ2-7; weak D call: TRBD2 (6 bases). CDR3 length: 14 residues. Trimming shortened V by 0 bases and J by 4 bases, and 10 bases separated the two germline ends. Germline assignment: CDR1 LNHNV and CDR2 YYDKDF (reference sequence). In DNA, the CDR3 is TGTGCCACCAGCAGAGATGCGGGGAGGTACGAGCAGTACTTC. Its protein product is CATSRDAGRYEQYF.

V and J are TRBV21-1 and TRBJ1-3; the DNA was not used to check the table's D call, TRBD1. TRBV21-1 corresponds to a pseudogene. The CDR3 totals 17 residues. CDR3 sequence: CASSKSHLVAGWNTIYF. DNA of the CDR3: TGTGCCAGCAGCAAATCCCACCTTGTGGCAGGGTGGAACACCATATATTTT.

This chain links TRBV7-9 with TRBJ2-3; D gene ambiguous. Deletions cut 5 bases from V and 10 bases from J, with 19 bases between. CDR3 size: 14 residues. Germline CDR1 SEHNR, CDR2 FQNEAQ (reference sequence). CDR3 DNA: TGTGCCAGCAGCCTACTATCCCAATTGGTGGCGCAGTATTTT. Protein sequence: CASSLLSQLVAQYF. The full variable domain, rest sourced from reference TRBV7-9 and TRBJ2-3, is DTGVSQNPRHKITKRGQNVTFRCDPISEHNRLYWYRQTLGQGPEFLTYFQNEAQLEKSRLLSDRFSAERPKGSFSTLEIQRTEQGDSAMYLCASSLLSQLVAQYFGPGTRLTVL.

This clone was detected once. The rearrangement joins TRBV29-1 to TRBJ1-3, with D tentatively TRBD1 (6 bases). The ends were cut back, 6 bases at V and 2 bases at J, with 11 bases in the middle. CDR1 is SQVTM, CDR2 ANQGSEA, per germline. CDR3 length: 13 amino acids. The CDR3 DNA follows: TGCAGCGTATCAGGGGCGGCTGGAAACACCATATATTTT. It codes for CSVSGAAGNTIYF.

The chain employs TRBV6-6 and TRBJ2-3; 9 nucleotides line up with TRBD1. The CDR3 loop spans 17 amino acids. The J segment lost 0 bases and the V segment lost 5 bases, leaving 9 bases of the junction unmatched. The germline V gene encodes CDR1 MNHNY and CDR2 SVGAGI (reference sequence). The CDR3, as DNA: TGTGCCAGCAGTCCCGGGACAGGGCCCGTCAGCACAGATACGCAGTATTTT. Protein sequence: CASSPGTGPVSTDTQYF.

This clone was detected only once. Written as DNA, the CDR3 is TGTGCCAGTAGGGACAGGGGTCGGAATCAGCCCCAGCATTTT. The encoded protein is CASRDRGRNQPQHF. The chain is built from TRBV19 and TRBJ1-5; TRBD1 matches 9 bases. CDR1 LNHDA and CDR2 SQIVND come from the germline V gene (reference sequence). Trimming at V came to 6 bases and at J to 4 bases, leaving 4 bases not matched to a gene. The CDR3 covers 14 residues.

This clone has just one count. The chain is built from TRBV28 and TRBJ1-1; 7 nucleotides line up with TRBD1. The junction had 5 bases not matched to a gene; V was cut back by 5 bases and J by 11 bases. The germline V gene has CDR1 MDHEN and CDR2 SYDVKM. This CDR3 is 11 amino acids long. Written as DNA, the CDR3 is TGTGCCAGCAGTAGTACAGGGGTGGCTTTCTTT. Translated: CASSSTGVAFF.

This clone has only a few counts. The J gene is TRBJ2-1, the V gene TRBV6-1; 7 bases match TRBD2. V dropped 4 bases and J dropped 4; count of bases not matched to a gene: 10. Germline assignment: CDR1 MNHNS and CDR2 SASEGT. The CDR3 consists of 16 residues. Written as DNA, the CDR3 is TGTGCCAGCAGTGTTGGGTCCAGCGGGGTATACAATGAGCAGTTCTTC. Protein product: CASSVGSSGVYNEQFF.

The chain has TRBV5-6 and TRBJ2-7; TRBD2 might be the D (5 bases). Trimming took off 3 bases at V and 1 base at J, with 14 bases between the two ends. Germline values: CDR1 SGHDT, CDR2 YYEEEE. The CDR3 is made up of 15 amino acids. The CDR3 spells CASSSGRGRSYEQYF. CDR3 DNA: TGTGCCAGCAGCTCGGGCAGAGGGCGATCCTACGAGCAGTACTTC. Combining the CDR3 with reference TRBV5-6 and TRBJ2-7 gives the whole variable domain DAGVTQSPTHLIKTRGQQVTLRCSPKSGHDTVSWYQQALGQGPQFIFQYYEEEERQRGNFPDRFSGHQFPNYSSELNVNALLLGDSALYLCASSSGRGRSYEQYFGPGTRLTVT.

The V and J genes are TRBV5-4 and TRBJ2-1; D may be TRBD2 (7 bases). In germline, CDR1 is SGHNT, CDR2 YYREEE (reference sequence). The CDR3 covers 14 residues. The ends were cut back, 6 bases at V and 9 bases at J, with 19 bases in the middle. The DNA for the CDR3 is TGTGCCAGCAACCCTAGGGGGGGCCCTAGTGAGCAGTTCTTC. It codes for CASNPRGGPSEQFF.

The CDR3 DNA sequence: TGCGCCAGCAGCCAAGTAACAGCGGCAAACTATGGCTACACCTTC. Translated, it gives CASSQVTAANYGYTF. The V and J genes are TRBV4-3 and TRBJ1-2, with no clear D. The V end lost 1 base, the J end lost 2 bases, and 11 bases lay between the germline ends. Germline CDR1 LGHNA, CDR2 YSLEER. The CDR3 loop spans 15 amino acids.

Only one count was recorded for this clone. The rearrangement uses TRBV7-9 and TRBJ2-3; no firm D call. CDR1 and CDR2 (germline): SEHNR, FQNEAQ (reference sequence). V lost 2 bases, J lost 0 bases, and 9 bases lay in between. This CDR3 has 15 amino acids. For the CDR3, the DNA is TGTGCCAGCAGCTTATGGCGGCAGAGCACAGATACGCAGTATTTT. Translation gives CASSLWRQSTDTQYF. Together with reference TRBV7-9 and TRBJ2-3, the CDR3 gives the full variable domain: DTGVSQNPRHKITKRGQNVTFRCDPISEHNRLYWYRQTLGQGPEFLTYFQNEAQLEKSRLLSDRFSAERPKGSFSTLEIQRTEQGDSAMYLCASSLWRQSTDTQYFGPGTRLTVL.

This clone has a count of ten or more. The chain carries TRBV7-9 and TRBJ1-4, with 7 bases aligning to TRBD1. CDR3 length equals 16 residues. The junction had 5 bases not matched to a gene; V was cut back by 4 bases and J by 0 bases. Germline CDR1 reads SEHNR; CDR2 reads FQNEAQ (reference sequence). In nucleotides, the CDR3 is TGTGCCAGCAGCTCAAACAGGGGCACAACTAATGAAAAACTGTTTTTT. It translates to CASSSNRGTTNEKLFF.

V gene TRBV5-1 combines with J gene TRBJ2-1; 9 positions match TRBD2. There are 14 residues in the CDR3. CDR1 and CDR2 from the germline V gene are SGHRS and YFSETQ. Trimming at V came to 4 bases and at J to 9 bases, leaving 8 bases not matched to a gene. CDR3 nucleotides: TGCGCCAGCAGCCCTTCCGGGACTAGCCTTGAGCAGTTCTTC. Translating gives CASSPSGTSLEQFF.

The gene calls are TRBV7-8 and TRBJ1-1; 7 nucleotides line up with TRBD1. The J segment lost 3 bases and the V segment lost 0 bases, leaving 1 base of the junction unmatched. From germline, CDR1 is SGHVS and CDR2 FQNEAQ. There are 14 residues in the CDR3. CDR3: CASSLAGQYTEAFF. The DNA of the CDR3 is TGTGCCAGCAGCTTAGCGGGACAGTACACTGAAGCTTTCTTT.

The rearrangement links TRBV6-5 to TRBJ2-4; 9 positions match TRBD1. Germline CDR1 MNHEY, CDR2 SVGAGI. With 10 bases clipped from V and 5 bases from J, the junction kept 9 bases outside the gene matches. This CDR3 has 14 amino acids. The CDR3 nucleotides read TGTGCCACCTCGCGAACAGGGGGCGAAAACATTCAGTACTTC. It specifies CATSRTGGENIQYF.

This chain connects TRBV2 to TRBJ1-5; tentatively, D is TRBD1 (6 bases). V dropped 6 bases and J dropped 6 bases, with 15 bases sitting between them. This CDR3 is 14 amino acids long. Germline V gene sequence: CDR1 SNHLY, CDR2 FYNNEI. The CDR3 loop is CASSAGQRRQPQHF. The CDR3 DNA reads as TGTGCCAGCAGCGCTGGACAGCGCCGTCAGCCCCAGCATTTT. The variable domain in full, completed from reference TRBV2 and TRBJ1-5, reads EPEVTQTPSHQVTQMGQEVILRCVPISNHLYFYWYRQILGQKVEFLVSFYNNEISEKSEIFDDQFSVERPDGSNFTLKIRSTKLEDSAMYFCASSAGQRRQPQHFGDGTRLSIL.

This clone was seen a handful of times. This chain joins TRBV27 and TRBJ2-7, with 8 bases identical to TRBD2. Trimming cost V 4 bases and J 3 bases; bases outside gene matches: 8. Germline assignment: CDR1 MNHEY and CDR2 SMNVEV (reference sequence). This CDR3 region has 15 residues. The CDR3 nucleotides are TGTGCCAGCAGTTCCCCCGGGACTAGGAGCTACGAGCAGTACTTC. This translates into CASSSPGTRSYEQYF.

This clone appeared once. This rearrangement joins TRBV6-1 to TRBJ2-7; the D gene is possibly TRBD2 (5 bases). CDR1 is MNHNS, CDR2 SASEGT, per germline. The CDR3 runs 14 residues. V was trimmed by 3 bases and J by 6 bases, leaving 15 bases between them. The CDR3 DNA reads as TGTGCCAGCAGTGATGTAGACGGGATAGGCGAGCAGTACGTC. Translating gives CASSDVDGIGEQYV.

The V and J genes are TRBV14 and TRBJ1-2, with 8 positions matching TRBD1. This CDR3 has 13 amino acids. Per germline, CDR1 SGHDN and CDR2 FVKESK. V trimming: 3 bases; J trimming: 13 bases; junction bases outside the gene matches: 10. CDR3 region: CASSQAGTGRCTF. CDR3 DNA: TGTGCCAGCAGCCAGGCCGGGACAGGACGATGCACCTTC.

The sample holds one count of this clone. The chain joins TRBV6-5 to TRBJ2-1; D is undetermined. Germline lookup yields CDR1 MNHEY and CDR2 SVGAGI. V lost 8 bases and J lost 1, with 15 bases in between. This CDR3 has 15 residues. The CDR3 bases are TGTGCCAGCGGGCAGAAACCACTTTCCTACAATGAGCAGTTCTTC. It specifies CASGQKPLSYNEQFF.